The 31 T cell receptor beta chains listed next were all sequenced from one sample in a study of breast tumors, draining lymph nodes, adjacent tissues. TCRdb reanalysed the multiplex PCR reads using MiXCR and keeps one entry per CDR3 protein. The data contain 200,000 to 300,000 distinct CDR3 sequences, roughly 31% of them singletons. Breast cancer patients provided tissue from their axillary draining lymph nodes. Material: axillary lymph node tissue. These receptors were taken from a female donor with breast cancer. Some clones in this sample may be carry-over from other donors' samples.

Comments on this clonotype: A much larger clone lies one base from this, so it may be a read error. This chain links TRBV12-3 or TRBV12-4 with TRBJ2-3; TRBD2 matches at 11 bases. The CDR3 spans 16 residues. Trimming took 6 bases from V and 3 from J; bases not matched to a gene: 8. CDR3 nucleotides: TGTGCCAGCAGCCAAGGGTTAGCGGGGGGGACAGATACGCAGTATTTT. Protein: CASSQGLAGGTDTQYF.

This clonotype has at least ten counts. The V and J genes are TRBV12-3 or TRBV12-4 and TRBJ2-1; TRBD2 matches 14 bases. The CDR3 is 16 residues long. J lost 7 bases, V lost 7 bases, and 9 bases had no gene match. The DNA of the CDR3 is TGTGCCAGCACCCACCGGACTAGCGGGAGGTGGAATGAGCAGTTCTTC. This codes for CASTHRTSGRWNEQFF.

This clonotype was seen many times. The V and J genes are TRBV19 and TRBJ1-2; D unresolved. CDR1 is LNHDA and CDR2 is SQIVND in the germline V gene (reference sequence). Trimming took off 2 bases at V and 6 bases at J, with 10 bases between the two ends. The CDR3 is made up of 13 amino acids. CDR3 in amino acids: CASSIMGLDGYTF. The CDR3 DNA reads as TGTGCCAGTAGTATAATGGGTCTCGATGGCTACACCTTC.

To note about this clonotype: The conserved final phenylalanine or tryptophan is absent from the CDR3, which likely points to a read error. This chain uses TRBV9 with TRBJ2-3, with unresolved D. With 0 bases removed from V and 2 bases from J, the gap between germline ends came to 4 bases. The length of the CDR3 is 13 residues. Germline-derived CDR1 and CDR2 are SGDLS and YYNGEE. The CDR3 sequence: CASSVGLTDTQYS. The CDR3 DNA sequence: TGTGCCAGCAGCGTAGGTCTCACAGATACGCAGTATTCT.

V and J are TRBV7-2 and TRBJ1-2; TRBD1 agrees at 8 bases. J lost 8 bases, V lost 5 bases, and 10 bases had no gene match. Germline-derived CDR1 and CDR2 are SGHTA and FQGNSA. The CDR3 sequence is 14 residues long. The CDR3 coding sequence is TGTGCCAGCAGCCCGGGACAGGCTCTATTAGGCTACACCTTC. Translating gives CASSPGQALLGYTF.

This clonotype was recorded many times. The rearrangement joins TRBV10-2 to TRBJ2-3, with 14 bases aligning to TRBD2. The CDR3 covers 18 residues. The J segment lost 6 bases and the V segment lost 3 bases, leaving 11 bases of the junction unmatched. Per the germline V gene, CDR1 is WSHSY and CDR2 is SAAADI. As DNA, the CDR3 is TGCGCCAGCAGTGACAACCCGGCCGGGACTAGCGGGAGTGATACGCAGTATTTT. It yields the protein CASSDNPAGTSGSDTQYF.

This clonotype was counted at least ten times. This chain joins TRBV19 and TRBJ2-5, with TRBD1 matching 9 bases. After removal of 6 bases from V and 7 bases from J, the junction contained 9 bases not matched to a gene. Per germline, CDR1 LNHDA and CDR2 SQIVND (reference sequence). The CDR3 loop spans 14 amino acids. The CDR3 nucleotides are TGTGCCAGTAGCCCTCGACCGGGACAGGGGACCCAGTACTTC. The encoded protein is CASSPRPGQGTQYF.

This clonotype was recorded at least ten times. In DNA, the CDR3 is TGTGCCAGCAGCCCCGATGACAGAGCCTACGAGCAGTACTTC. It yields the protein CASSPDDRAYEQYF. The chain joins TRBV11-3 to TRBJ2-7, with D possibly being TRBD1 (5 bases). CDR1 is SGHNT, CDR2 YENEEA, per germline. The CDR3 is 14 residues long. V was shortened by 5 bases and J by 2 bases, with 13 bases between the two germline ends.

This clonotype has ten or more counts. DNA of the CDR3: TGTGCCAGCAGCTTAAGGGGACAGACTAATGAAAAACTGTTTTTT. This sequence encodes CASSLRGQTNEKLFF. The chain combines TRBV7-9 with TRBJ1-4, with 7 bases identical to TRBD1. With 2 bases clipped from V and 2 bases from J, the junction kept 2 bases outside the gene matches. Germline values: CDR1 SEHNR, CDR2 FQNEAQ (reference sequence). The length of the CDR3 is 15 residues.

The rearrangement joins TRBV20-1 to TRBJ1-2; perhaps TRBD1 as D (6 bases). Trimming took off 8 bases at V and 11 bases at J, with 12 bases between the two ends. The germline CDR1 and CDR2 sequences are DFQATT and SNEGSKA (reference sequence). The CDR3 loop spans 9 amino acids. The CDR3 DNA is TGCAGTCCCAGGAGGGGGTACACCTTC. Its translation: CSPRRGYTF.

This clonotype appeared many times. The CDR3 here is CASSLEGYGYTF. CDR3 nucleotide sequence: TGTGCCAGCAGCTTAGAAGGGTATGGCTACACCTTC. This chain joins TRBV7-6 and TRBJ1-2; D is uncertain. This CDR3 region has 12 residues. Trimming took 1 base from V and 5 from J, leaving 5 bases between them. The germline V gene encodes CDR1 SGHVS and CDR2 FNYEAQ.

Concerning this clonotype: One end of the junction fails to match germline, which may point to a read error. V usage is TRBV2 and J usage is TRBJ1-5; TRBD1 aligns across 9 bases. The CDR3 totals 12 residues. Germline CDR1 reads SNHLY; CDR2 reads FYNNEI. This chain's CDR3 is CASSDPGQGTRF. The CDR3 DNA follows: TGTGCCAGCAGTGATCCGGGACAGGGTACTCGTTTT.

Turning to this clonotype: At one of its ends the junction is not consistent with the germline gene, which may arise from a read error. The V call is TRBV9, the J call TRBJ1-4; no clear D gene. This CDR3 has 10 amino acids. Germline-derived CDR1 and CDR2 are SGDLS and YYNGEE. Here the CDR3 reads CASSSSGSVF. DNA of the CDR3: TGTGCCAGCAGCAGTAGCGGGAGTGTTTTT.

This clonotype showed up many times. The chain links TRBV4-1 to TRBJ2-5; 7 bases are a match to TRBD1. V trimming: 5 bases; J trimming: 5 bases; junction bases outside the gene matches: 5. The germline gives CDR1 MGHRA, CDR2 YSYEKL. The CDR3 covers 13 residues. CDR3 region: CASSSPTGETQYF. The CDR3, as DNA: TGCGCCAGCAGCTCCCCGACAGGGGAGACCCAGTACTTC.

Of note for this clonotype: A read error is possible here, since a much larger clone lies one base away. V gene TRBV7-2 combines with J gene TRBJ2-7; D is perhaps TRBD2 (6 bases). The CDR3 consists of 15 residues. In germline, CDR1 is SGHTA, CDR2 FQGNSA. CDR3 loop: CASSLTLGGSGEQHF. CDR3 bases: TGTGCCAGCAGCCTGACCCTGGGGGGATCCGGCGAGCAGCACTTC. Supplemented by reference TRBV7-2 and TRBJ2-7, the full variable domain reads GAGVSQSPSNKVTEKGKDVELRCDPISGHTALYWYRQSLGQGLEFLIYFQGNSAPDKSGLPSDRFSAERTGGSVSTLTIQRTQQEDSAVYLCASSLTLGGSGEQHFGPGTRLTVT.

Note on this clonotype: This may be a read error: a much more frequent sequence differs by one nucleotide. The rearrangement uses TRBV11-2 and TRBJ2-1; D unresolved. The CDR3 has 11 residues. The germline CDR1 and CDR2 sequences are SGHAT and FQNNGV. As DNA, the CDR3 is TGTGCCAGCAGCTTCAGGAATGAGCGGTTCTTC. It is translated as CASSFRNERFF.

This clonotype was observed a handful of times. This rearrangement joins TRBV20-1 to TRBJ1-1; TRBD1 matches 8 bases. Unmatched junction bases numbered 13, after V lost 1 base and J lost 0 bases. CDR3 length equals 18 residues. Looked up from germline, CDR1 is DFQATT and CDR2 is SNEGSKA (reference sequence). The chain's CDR3 is CSARVVGARDRLNTEAFF. The CDR3 region has the DNA TGCAGTGCTAGAGTAGTTGGGGCCCGGGACAGGTTGAACACTGAAGCTTTCTTT.

This clonotype was observed a handful of times. This rearrangement joins TRBV6-2 or TRBV6-3 to TRBJ2-7, with D unclear. V dropped 7 bases and J dropped 5 bases, with 15 bases sitting between them. The CDR3 totals 13 residues. Germline V lookup: CDR1 MNHEY, CDR2 SVGEGT. CDR3 bases: TGTGCCAGCACCCGGTCCCCCCCGGACGAGCAGTACTTC. It yields the protein CASTRSPPDEQYF.

This clonotype has a count of ten or more. The chain joins TRBV5-5 to TRBJ2-3; 12 bases are a match to TRBD2. Germline trimming cut 0 bases from V and 5 bases from J; bases unmatched to any gene: 19. The CDR3 extends over 21 amino acids. Germline V gives CDR1 SGHKS, CDR2 YYEKEE (reference sequence). CDR3 coding DNA: TGTGCCAGCAGCTTGGATCTTGACGAGGGGCTAGCGGGAGGGCAGGGAGATACGCAGTATTTT. Residues: CASSLDLDEGLAGGQGDTQYF.

This clonotype was observed many times. The rearrangement joins TRBV10-3 to TRBJ2-3, with 7 bases identical to TRBD2. CDR1 and CDR2 (germline): ENHRY, SYGVKD. V lost 6 bases, J lost 1 base, and 4 bases stayed unmatched. This CDR3 region has 14 residues. CDR3 in amino acids: CAIRERGRTDTQYF. DNA for the CDR3: TGTGCCATCAGGGAGCGGGGACGCACAGATACGCAGTATTTT.

This clonotype has ten or more counts. The genes are TRBV5-1 and TRBJ2-1, with 10 bases aligning to TRBD2. Germline V gives CDR1 SGHRS, CDR2 YFSETQ. The CDR3 extends over 17 amino acids. V gave up 2 bases and J gave up 7 bases; unmatched junction bases: 12. The CDR3 DNA reads TGCGCCAGCAGCTTCGCCCTCATAGCGGGAGGTCTGAATGAGCAGTTCTTC. This gives the protein CASSFALIAGGLNEQFF.

This clonotype was seen only once. Sequence at one end of the junction differs from germline and may be a read error. The chain couples TRBV7-2 to TRBJ1-4; D unresolved. The CDR3 runs 15 residues. Germline lookup yields CDR1 SGHTA and CDR2 FQGNSA. DNA of the CDR3: TGTGCCAGCAGCGGTACCGAAAACGTTGGTGAAGAACTGTTTTTT. Amino acids: CASSGTENVGEELFF.

This clonotype was counted many times. J is TRBJ2-1 and V is TRBV5-1; no clear D gene. The V end lost 0 bases, the J end lost 4 bases, and 11 bases lay between the germline ends. Germline loops: CDR1 SGHRS, CDR2 YFSETQ. This CDR3 comprises 15 residues. CDR3 residues: CASSLGNRRYNEQFF. The CDR3 nucleotides read TGCGCCAGCAGCTTGGGTAATAGAAGGTACAATGAGCAGTTCTTC.

In regard to this clonotype: An end of the junction does not agree with germline; a read error may underlie this. The chain employs TRBV19 and TRBJ2-7; 9 bases agree with TRBD1. The CDR3 has 15 amino acids. The germline gives CDR1 LNHDA, CDR2 SQIVND (reference sequence). The CDR3 sequence: CAGSSNRGRGYEQYF. CDR3 DNA sequence: TGTGCCGGTAGTAGCAACAGGGGGCGCGGCTACGAGCAGTACTTC. The whole variable domain, filled in from reference TRBV19 and TRBJ2-7, reads DGGITQSPKYLFRKEGQNVTLSCEQNLNHDAMYWYRQDPGQGLRLIYYSQIVNDFQKGDIAEGYSVSREKKESFPLTVTSAQKNPTAFYLCAGSSNRGRGYEQYFGPGTRLTVT.

In its sample, this clonotype was seen a few times. A much larger clonotype is one base distant, so this may be a read error. The J gene is TRBJ1-6, the V gene TRBV14, with D unclear. Germline-derived CDR1 and CDR2 are SGHDN and FVKESK. The CDR3 is 14 amino acids. The CDR3 DNA is TGTGCCAGCAGCCAGACGGGAAGAAATTCACCCCTCCCCTTT. Translating it yields CASSQTGRNSPLPF.

This clonotype was picked up many times. The CDR3 here is CASSSGRGKRTDTQYF. The CDR3 coding sequence is TGCGCCAGCAGCTCCGGGAGGGGAAAACGCACAGATACGCAGTATTTT. This rearrangement joins TRBV5-1 to TRBJ2-3; 8 nucleotides line up with TRBD2. Germline V CDR1 and CDR2: SGHRS, YFSETQ. After removal of 3 bases from V and 1 base from J, the junction contained 7 bases not matched to a gene. The CDR3 is 16 residues long.

Concerning this clonotype itself: A much larger clonotype is one base distant, so this may be a read error. V gene TRBV6-5 combines with J gene TRBJ2-6; perhaps TRBD2 as D (5 bases). CDR1 is MNHEY and CDR2 is SVGAGI in the germline V gene. The CDR3 has 15 residues. V lost 2 bases and J 4 bases, leaving 9 bases between the germline ends. The DNA of the CDR3 is TGTGCCAGCAGTTACCGGGGAACCGGGGCCAACGTCCTGACTTTC. Translation: CASSYRGTGANVLTF.

This clonotype was seen many times. The V call is TRBV7-3, the J call TRBJ1-4; TRBD1 is a possible D gene (5 bases). The CDR3 runs 14 residues. V lost 2 bases to trimming and J lost 6 bases, with 10 bases between them. In germline, CDR1 is SGHTA, CDR2 FQGTGA. As DNA, the CDR3 is TGTGCCAGCAGCTTACCAGGGTTCGATGAAAAACTGTTTTTT. Encoded protein: CASSLPGFDEKLFF.

The gene calls are TRBV12-3 or TRBV12-4 and TRBJ1-1; D call uncertain. V dropped 1 base and J dropped 7 bases, with 7 bases sitting between them. CDR3 length: 12 residues. The CDR3 sequence is CASSLGEGEAFF. Written as DNA, the CDR3 is TGTGCCAGCAGTTTAGGGGAGGGTGAAGCTTTCTTT.

The gene calls are TRBV6-1 and TRBJ2-1, with 14 positions matching TRBD2. Losses at the gene ends were 3 bases for V and 5 bases for J; bases not matched to a gene: 3. The CDR3 runs 16 residues. Looked up from germline, CDR1 is MNHNS and CDR2 is SASEGT. CDR3 sequence: CASSDPGLAGDNEQFF. The CDR3 DNA is TGTGCCAGCAGTGATCCGGGACTAGCGGGGGACAATGAGCAGTTCTTC.

In this sample, this clonotype turned up many times. The rearrangement uses TRBV7-9 and TRBJ2-7; D unresolved. The V gene's germline CDR1 is SEHNR and CDR2 FQNEAQ (reference sequence). This CDR3 is built from 12 residues. V lost 5 bases, J lost 2 bases, and 7 bases lay in between. Here the CDR3 reads CASSNIPYEQYF. The CDR3 bases are TGTGCCAGCAGCAACATTCCCTACGAGCAGTACTTC.